The clone carrying this T cell receptor beta chain was recorded once. Its antigen is unknown. The data were taken from a study of cytomegalovirus exposure and HLA in healthy donors. Study summary: Prior work identified around 110 million unique TCR beta sequences in roughly 180 million T cells.

Study findings and constraints: Productive status was seen about 90% or about 30% of the time for most TCR beta V segments in an earlier analysis. A later analysis linked about 17,000 TCR beta sequences to HLA alleles at 0.05 false discovery rate. With later analysis, a missense DCLRE1C variant became linked to TCR beta V- and J-gene trimming.

This PCR relied on a set of 60 Vbeta primers and 13 Jbeta primers. The assay was immunoSEQ multiplex PCR, and TCRdb's table has in-frame clones only and misses some. The table includes 150,000 to 180,000 clones, about 80% detected once. The germline V gene encodes CDR1 SGHDT and CDR2 YYEEEE. V was clipped by 4 bases and J by 0 bases, with 15 bases between them. This CDR3 has 16 residues. Material: PBMCs. This chain joins TRBV5-6 and TRBJ2-3; TRBD1 is a possible D gene (5 bases). This TCR came from a woman between 40 and 50 years old in good health and CMV-seronegative. The CDR3 loop reads CASSPRSRASTDTQYF. CDR3 coding DNA: TGTGCCAGCAGCCCGAGGTCCAGGGCAAGCACAGATACGCAGTATTTT.